This T cell receptor (beta chain) appears in the sequencing data of a study of T cell responses to AZD1222 COVID-19 vaccine. With regard to this clone: The antigen is unknown.

Points from the study as a whole: Vaccine-associated CD4 TCRs spanned spike, dominant at 160-218 and 743-854. White British donors predominated, females outnumbered males, and clonal diversity was possibly underestimated. The study identified only five or six AZD1222 recipients as seropositive at baseline.

The protocol was immunoSEQ multiplex PCR, while the TCRdb copy is restricted to in-frame clones and leaves out a portion. Of approximately 180,000 clones in the sample, 92% were seen once. Trimming removed 3 bases from V and 2 bases from J; junction bases left unmatched: 2. Germline CDR1 is SGHDT and CDR2 is YYEEEE. The CDR3 length is 14 residues. The source material was peripheral blood, sampled on day 0 of AZD1222 vaccination. The rearrangement links TRBV5-6 to TRBJ2-3; 8 positions match TRBD1. This TCR was recovered from an adult in good health. In nucleotides, the CDR3 is TGTGCCAGCAGCTGGACAGGGACCACAGATACGCAGTATTTT. Its protein product is CASSWTGTTDTQYF.